A single sample is the source of the 18 T cell receptor beta chains below, sequenced in a study of cytomegalovirus exposure and HLA in healthy donors (dated by TCRdb to 2015 to 2018). Library preparation was by the immunoSEQ multiplex PCR assay. A mixture of 60 forward primers for TCR Vbeta segments and 13 reverse primers for TCR Jbeta segments was used in the multiplex PCR. Imported from immuneACCESS, the table was reduced by TCRdb to in-frame sequences with V and J called. These copies leave out some clones; in studies compared against another copy, an unresolved V gene accounts for under half, and the cause of the remainder is not known. The sample has 180,000 or so clones on record, about three quarters of them singletons. Of the sample, over 3% falls within the top ten clones. Material: PBMCs. The receptor set was obtained from a female donor in good health and CMV-seronegative.

The chain has TRBV5-4 and TRBJ1-2; 7 nucleotides match TRBD1. Trimming at V came to 6 bases and at J to 4 bases, leaving 3 bases not matched to a gene. This CDR3 spans 12 amino acids. CDR1 is SGHNT and CDR2 is YYREEE in the germline V gene (reference sequence). CDR3 amino acids: CASTGTAYGYTF. CDR3 nucleotides: TGTGCCAGCACCGGGACAGCCTATGGCTACACCTTC.

This clone was seen just once. The chain recombines TRBV2 with TRBJ1-1, with D hard to call. The CDR3 contains 13 residues. With 9 bases removed from V and 1 base from J, the gap between germline ends came to 12 bases. Germline loops: CDR1 SNHLY, CDR2 FYNNEI. In nucleotides, the CDR3 is TGTGCCAGTGATCGTGGGAGGAACACTGAAGCTTTCTTT. Its translation is CASDRGRNTEAFF.

This clone was counted once. The chain uses TRBV7-2 and TRBJ1-2, with a weak D call TRBD1 (6 bases). V was clipped by 1 base and J by 8 bases, with 8 bases between them. The CDR3 sequence is 12 residues long. The germline V gene encodes CDR1 SGHTA and CDR2 FQGNSA. Written as DNA, the CDR3 is TGTGCCAGCAGCTTAGACAGGGACGGCTACACCTTC. Its protein is CASSLDRDGYTF.

The chain is built from TRBV30 and TRBJ1-2; 7 nucleotides line up with TRBD1. Trimming at V came to 4 bases and at J to 8 bases, leaving 10 bases not matched to a gene. The CDR3 runs to 13 residues. CDR1 and CDR2 from the germline V gene are GTSNPN and SVGIG (reference sequence). The CDR3 loop reads CAWIRGGGEGYTF. DNA of the CDR3: TGTGCCTGGATAAGAGGGGGCGGGGAGGGCTACACCTTC.

The rearrangement uses TRBV2 and TRBJ2-7, with D perhaps matching TRBD2 (6 bases). Germline loops: CDR1 SNHLY, CDR2 FYNNEI. CDR3 length: 15 residues. Trimming cost V 4 bases and J 3 bases, with 16 bases left between them. The CDR3 reads CASSGRDGGGYEQYF. CDR3 nucleotides: TGTGCCAGCAGTGGTCGGGACGGGGGAGGCTACGAGCAGTACTTC.

The chain couples TRBV28 to TRBJ2-7, with 7 positions matching TRBD2. After removal of 6 bases from V and 2 bases from J, the junction contained 10 bases not matched to a gene. Germline CDR1 is MDHEN and CDR2 is SYDVKM. CDR3 size: 15 residues. The CDR3 nucleotides are TGTGCCAGCAGCCCGGTGGGGGGGAGGACCTACGAGCAGTACTTC. Its translation is CASSPVGGRTYEQYF.

The V call is TRBV5-1, the J call TRBJ2-1, with D possibly being TRBD1 (6 bases). Trimming stripped 1 base from V and 5 bases from J, with 16 bases between. The CDR3 loop spans 16 amino acids. In germline, CDR1 is SGHRS, CDR2 YFSETQ. The CDR3 DNA is TGCGCCAGCAGCTTGACAGGGAACTTTGGCAACAATGAGCAGTTCTTC. It specifies CASSLTGNFGNNEQFF. Full variable domain (missing parts from reference TRBV5-1 and TRBJ2-1): KAGVTQTPRYLIKTRGQQVTLSCSPISGHRSVSWYQQTPGQGLQFLFEYFSETQRNKGNFPGRFSGRQFSNSRSEMNVSTLELGDSALYLCASSLTGNFGNNEQFFGPGTRLTVL.

The chain combines TRBV6-1 with TRBJ1-2; D is perhaps TRBD1 (6 bases). V lost 5 bases and J lost 6, with 10 bases in between. In germline, CDR1 is MNHNS, CDR2 SASEGT. The CDR3 length is 12 residues. CDR3 sequence: CASSTRQDGYTF. CDR3 nucleotide sequence: TGTGCCAGCAGTACCCGACAGGATGGCTACACCTTC.

The chain uses TRBV9 and TRBJ1-3, with D unresolved. The germline CDR1 and CDR2 sequences are SGDLS and YYNGEE. V lost 4 bases, J lost 0 bases, and 11 bases lay in between. CDR3 length: 15 amino acids. The chain's CDR3 is CASSPRELSGNTIYF. The DNA of the CDR3 is TGTGCCAGCAGCCCCCGTGAGCTCTCTGGAAACACCATATATTTT.

This clone was seen a few times. This chain joins TRBV28 and TRBJ1-1; 9 bases match TRBD1. The CDR3 loop spans 16 amino acids. CDR1 and CDR2 (germline): MDHEN, SYDVKM. V was pared by 5 bases and J by 0 bases, with 7 bases of the junction left unmatched. The CDR3 loop reads CASSPLGQGMNTEAFF. As DNA, the CDR3 is TGTGCCAGCAGTCCCCTAGGACAGGGGATGAACACTGAAGCTTTCTTT. The complete variable domain, with remaining parts taken from reference TRBV28 and TRBJ1-1, reads DVKVTQSSRYLVKRTGEKVFLECVQDMDHENMFWYRQDPGLGLRLIYFSYDVKMKEKGDIPEGYSVSREKKERFSLILESASTNQTSMYLCASSPLGQGMNTEAFFGQGTRLTVV.

The chain recombines TRBV2 with TRBJ2-3; 9 bases are a match to TRBD2. The CDR3 is 13 residues long. CDR1 is SNHLY and CDR2 is FYNNEI in the germline V gene. V gave up 9 bases and J gave up 4 bases; unmatched junction bases: 5. CDR3 sequence: CASSGSGADTQYF. CDR3 nucleotides: TGTGCCAGTAGCGGGAGTGGGGCAGATACGCAGTATTTT.

There are a few counts of this clone. This chain connects TRBV4-3 to TRBJ2-7, with a tentative D call TRBD2 (5 bases). V dropped 0 bases and J dropped 7 bases, with 13 bases sitting between them. The germline V gene has CDR1 LGHNA and CDR2 YSLEER. This CDR3 contains 14 residues. CDR3 DNA sequence: TGCGCCAGCAGCCAAGATGAGGAGGCCAGGGAGCAGTACTTC. Its translation is CASSQDEEAREQYF.

This chain links TRBV19 with TRBJ1-4, with D possibly TRBD1 on 6 matching bases. From germline, CDR1 is LNHDA and CDR2 SQIVND (reference sequence). The germline V and J ends were trimmed by 8 bases and 5 bases, with 15 bases remaining between them. This CDR3 region has 14 residues. CDR3 coding DNA: TGTGCCAGTCTTGACAGGATATCAAATGAAAAACTGTTTTTT. Its protein is CASLDRISNEKLFF.

The genes are TRBV18 and TRBJ2-7; 9 bases align to TRBD1. The CDR3 has 14 amino acids. The germline V gene has CDR1 KGHSH and CDR2 LQKENI. V lost 6 bases to trimming and J lost 6 bases; unmatched junction nucleotides: 9. This CDR3 is CASSSGTGFGEQYF. The CDR3, as DNA: TGTGCCAGCTCGTCCGGGACAGGGTTCGGCGAGCAGTACTTC.

V and J are TRBV7-8 and TRBJ1-6; 7 bases fit TRBD1. This CDR3 has 13 amino acids. Trimming cost V 8 bases and J 5 bases; bases outside gene matches: 3. CDR1 is SGHVS, CDR2 FQNEAQ, per germline. CDR3 coding DNA: TGTGCCAGCGGAGACAGGGATAATTCACCCCTCCACTTT. Translating it yields CASGDRDNSPLHF.

The chain joins TRBV28 to TRBJ2-3; 8 bases map to TRBD1. J gave up 6 bases and V 5 bases, and 4 bases lay outside the gene matches. The CDR3 covers 13 residues. CDR1 is MDHEN, CDR2 SYDVKM, per germline. DNA of the CDR3: TGTGCCAGCAGTGTGACAGGGGTGGATACGCAGTATTTT. It codes for CASSVTGVDTQYF. Supplemented by reference TRBV28 and TRBJ2-3, the full variable domain reads DVKVTQSSRYLVKRTGEKVFLECVQDMDHENMFWYRQDPGLGLRLIYFSYDVKMKEKGDIPEGYSVSREKKERFSLILESASTNQTSMYLCASSVTGVDTQYFGPGTRLTVL.

The gene calls are TRBV5-1 and TRBJ1-4; TRBD1 matches at 7 bases. This CDR3 is 17 amino acids long. Germline V gives CDR1 SGHRS, CDR2 YFSETQ. V lost 0 bases to trimming and J lost 2 bases; unmatched junction nucleotides: 7. CDR3 in amino acids: CASSLERGRSTNEKLFF. CDR3 nucleotides: TGCGCCAGCAGCTTGGAAAGGGGGCGGTCGACTAATGAAAAACTGTTTTTT.

The rearrangement links TRBV28 to TRBJ2-7, with 10 nucleotides matching TRBD2. Germline V gene sequence: CDR1 MDHEN, CDR2 SYDVKM. The CDR3 extends over 17 amino acids. V lost 2 bases to trimming and J lost 3 bases; unmatched junction nucleotides: 10. Here the CDR3 reads CASSLTLAGAQNYEQYF. For the CDR3, the DNA is TGTGCCAGCAGTTTAACCCTAGCGGGGGCGCAGAACTACGAGCAGTACTTC.